A selection of T cell receptor beta chains follows, all from one sample in a study of cytotoxic CD8 clonotypes in ibrutinib-treated CLL. Here immunoSEQ multiplex PCR was the method, and the copy in TCRdb shows in-frame clones only, minus some. Of 130,000 or so clones detected, around 77% appear once; the ten largest clones hold about 27%. The sequencing here drew on PBMCs, taken after 12 months of ibrutinib treatment. The origin of the receptors is a human donor with chronic lymphocytic leukemia. The CDR3 runs from the conserved cysteine through the conserved F or W. A D gene is named only where the DNA matches it firmly. The listing skips clone size in some rows; elsewhere it reads once, few, many or a size class.

clone_size: .; d_call: .; j_call: TRBJ1-3; v_call: TRBV7-9; cdr3_aa: CASSLSGNTIYF; cdr3_nt: TGTGCCAGCAGCTTAAGCGGAAACACCATATATTTT
clone_size: .; d_call: TRBD1; j_call: TRBJ2-3; v_call: TRBV7-7; cdr3_aa: CASSLDRGSTDTQYF; cdr3_nt: TGTGCTAGCAGCTTAGACAGGGGGAGCACAGATACGCAGTATTTT
clone_size: .; d_call: .; j_call: TRBJ2-1; v_call: TRBV4-1; cdr3_aa: CASSQDSREQFF; cdr3_nt: TGCGCCAGCAGCCAAGATTCGCGTGAGCAGTTCTTC
clone_size: few; d_call: .; j_call: TRBJ1-5; v_call: TRBV7-9; cdr3_aa: CASSLTNQPQHF; cdr3_nt: TGTGCCAGCAGCCTTACCAATCAGCCCCAGCATTTT
clone_size: .; d_call: TRBD2; j_call: TRBJ2-1; v_call: TRBV30; cdr3_aa: CAWSPGGSNNEQFF; cdr3_nt: TGTGCCTGGAGCCCGGGGGGATCCAACAATGAGCAGTTCTTC
clone_size: .; d_call: .; j_call: TRBJ1-1; v_call: TRBV11-2; cdr3_aa: CASSFILLANTEAFF; cdr3_nt: TGTGCCAGCAGCTTTATCCTCCTGGCGAACACTGAAGCTTTCTTT
clone_size: .; d_call: TRBD2; j_call: TRBJ2-1; v_call: TRBV5-1; cdr3_aa: CASSLTYPSGSSYNEQFF; cdr3_nt: TGCGCCAGCAGCTTGACCTATCCTAGCGGCAGCTCCTACAATGAGCAGTTCTTC
clone_size: once; d_call: .; j_call: TRBJ2-5; v_call: TRBV7-2; cdr3_aa: CASRGPGGETQYF; cdr3_nt: TGTGCCAGCAGAGGTCCTGGGGGGGAGACCCAGTACTTC
clone_size: .; d_call: .; j_call: TRBJ2-7; v_call: TRBV19; cdr3_aa: CASSITGVTYEQYF; cdr3_nt: TGTGCCAGTAGTATAACGGGGGTCACCTACGAGCAGTACTTC
clone_size: .; d_call: .; j_call: TRBJ2-3; v_call: TRBV25-1; cdr3_aa: CASSEYKSVGTDTQYF; cdr3_nt: TGTGCCAGCAGTGAATACAAGAGTGTGGGCACAGATACGCAGTATTTT
clone_size: .; d_call: .; j_call: TRBJ2-7; v_call: TRBV5-6; cdr3_aa: CASSYGRSYEQYF; cdr3_nt: TGTGCCAGCAGCTACGGTAGGTCCTACGAGCAGTACTTC
clone_size: .; d_call: TRBD1; j_call: TRBJ2-7; v_call: TRBV7-2; cdr3_aa: CASSPSQGVGYEQYF; cdr3_nt: TGTGCCAGCAGCCCAAGCCAGGGGGTTGGCTACGAGCAGTACTTC
clone_size: .; d_call: .; j_call: TRBJ2-1; v_call: TRBV19; cdr3_aa: CASSSSRGRFF; cdr3_nt: TGTGCCAGTAGTTCGAGCAGGGGTCGGTTCTTC
clone_size: .; d_call: TRBD2; j_call: TRBJ2-1; v_call: TRBV14; cdr3_aa: CASSQDLPSGRYNEQFF; cdr3_nt: TGTGCCAGCAGCCAAGATCTTCCTAGCGGGAGGTACAATGAGCAGTTCTTC